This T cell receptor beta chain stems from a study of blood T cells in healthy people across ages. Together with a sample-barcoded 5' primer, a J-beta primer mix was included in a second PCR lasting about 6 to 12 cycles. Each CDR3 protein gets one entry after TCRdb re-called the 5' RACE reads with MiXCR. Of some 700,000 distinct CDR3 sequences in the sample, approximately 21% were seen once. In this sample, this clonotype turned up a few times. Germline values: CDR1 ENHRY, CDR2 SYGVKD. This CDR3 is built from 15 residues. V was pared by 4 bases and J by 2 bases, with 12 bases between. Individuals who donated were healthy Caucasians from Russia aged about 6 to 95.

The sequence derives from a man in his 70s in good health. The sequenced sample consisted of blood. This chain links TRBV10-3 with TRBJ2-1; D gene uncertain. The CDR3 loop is CAISVSGLAYNEQFF. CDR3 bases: TGTGCCATCAGTGTCTCGGGTCTGGCCTACAATGAGCAGTTCTTC.